What follows describes a single TCR beta chain. The target of this receptor is not known. No qualities accompany the bases; no much larger clone lies one base away. This entry is derived from a study of blood T cell repertoires in COVID-19 (TCRdb year 2020). Background for the entire study: Samples covering the acute and convalescent phases of COVID-19 were provided by collaborators in the United States, Italy and Spain. The prospective study material was composed of cDNA or gDNA derived from T cells, B-cell-depleted T cells, or PBMCs. Deeply sampled blood TCRbeta repertoires from subjects exposed to, actively infected with, or recovered from COVID-19 were included in the dataset. The repertoires were released in a freely available public database intended as a resource for research on the immune response to SARS-CoV-2. The samples were drawn from the first 160 participants of the ongoing ImmuneRACE study and from over a thousand subjects provided by 6 global collaborators. The sample metadata nearly always contained a de-identified subject ID, COVID-19 status, age in years and sex. Where available, HLA class I and class II types were taken from metadata supplied by the sample provider and were not determined by assay-based typing.

Trimmed from V: 3 bases; trimmed from J: 1 base; junction bases lacking a gene match: 6. The CDR3 runs 15 residues from the cysteine to the phenylalanine. This entry keeps only the CDR3 DNA: 45 bases, framed from base 1. CDR1 and CDR2 (SGDLS, YYNGEE) derive from the germline V gene. Broad study findings and their caveats: The quantity of clinical and demographic metadata differed by source and by participant and was supplied without curation.

The immunoSEQ Assay, a bias-controlled multiplex PCR, was used to amplify TCRbeta CDR3 regions from genomic DNA. Per the original workflow: Nucleated cell counts per sample were estimated from amplification of reference gene primers within the assay. To quantify the absolute abundance of each unique TCRbeta CDR3 rearrangement, sequence reads were collapsed and filtered. For each sample, productive Simpson clonality was calculated as the square root of Simpson's diversity index over productive rearrangements. The clones in this table, taken by TCRdb from immuneACCESS, are in-frame only. Not every clone is retained; where verified, under half of the shortfall comes from an unresolved V gene, and the cause of the rest is unknown. D and trimming were read from the DNA, whereas the V and J calls and clone size are those reported in that table. The sample contains 80,000 to 85,000 clones, about 91% of them found a single time. The ten largest clones represent around 5% of the sample.

Collaborating institutions collected whole blood in K2EDTA tubes following their own protocols. Collaborator samples were shipped for TCRbeta analysis as frozen whole blood, isolated PBMCs, or DNA extracted from either sample type. The rearrangement joined TRBV9 to TRBJ1-1; 7 nucleotides in the junction match TRBD1. Sequencing was carried out using peripheral blood. The TCR originated in a woman older than 75 with acute or convalescent COVID-19. The nucleotide sequence is TGTGCCAGCAGCGAGGGGGACAGAGGGAACACTGAAGCTTTCTTT. It translates to CASSEGDRGNTEAFF.